This TCR beta chain was recovered during a study of blood T cell repertoires in COVID-19. Study in general: Some COVID-19 samples were acute and others convalescent; all came from the United States, Italy and Spain. PBMCs, B-cell-depleted T cells, or T cells provided the cDNA or gDNA that made up the material.

Germline CDR1 MGHRA, CDR2 YSYEKL. The CDR3 spans 17 residues. J gave up 4 bases and V 0 bases, and 7 bases lay outside the gene matches. Source study methods: The authors estimated nucleated cell counts from reference gene primer amplification. Repertoires were generated with immunoSEQ multiplex PCR, while TCRdb's copy carries only in-frame clones and drops some. V, J and clone size derive from that table, while D and trimming were established from the DNA sequence. The sample has just over 250,000 clones; about 88% are singletons. Sample: peripheral blood. This TCR derives from a man in his fifties or sixties who had recovered from COVID-19. The chain joins TRBV4-1 to TRBJ2-4, with 9 bases identical to TRBD2. CDR3 DNA: TGCGCCAGCAGCCAAGATGTGGCGGGGGGGCTAAAAAACATTCAGTACTTC. It yields the protein CASSQDVAGGLKNIQYF.